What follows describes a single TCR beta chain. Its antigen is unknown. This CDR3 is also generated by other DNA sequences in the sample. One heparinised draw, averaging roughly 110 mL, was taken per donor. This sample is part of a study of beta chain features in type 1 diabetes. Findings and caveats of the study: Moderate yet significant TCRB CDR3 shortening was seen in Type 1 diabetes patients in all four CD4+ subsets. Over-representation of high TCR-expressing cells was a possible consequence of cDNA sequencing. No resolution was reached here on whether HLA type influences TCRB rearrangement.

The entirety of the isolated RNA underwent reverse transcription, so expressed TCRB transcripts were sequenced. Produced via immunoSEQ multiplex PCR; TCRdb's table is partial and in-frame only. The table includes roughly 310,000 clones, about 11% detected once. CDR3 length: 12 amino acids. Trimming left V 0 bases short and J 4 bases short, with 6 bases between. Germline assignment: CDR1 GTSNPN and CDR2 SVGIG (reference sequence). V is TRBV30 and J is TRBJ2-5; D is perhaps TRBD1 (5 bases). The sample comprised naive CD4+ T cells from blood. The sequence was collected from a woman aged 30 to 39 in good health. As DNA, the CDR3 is TGTGCCTGGAGTGTTCAGGGAGAGACCCAGTACTTC. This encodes CAWSVQGETQYF. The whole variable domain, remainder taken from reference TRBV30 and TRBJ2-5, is SQTIHQWPATLVQPVGSPLSLECTVEGTSNPNLYWYRQAAGRGLQLLFYSVGIGQISSEVPQNLSASRPQDRQFILSSKKLLLSDSGFYLCAWSVQGETQYFGPGTRLLVL.